This T cell receptor beta chain derives from a study of T cell clones after liver transplantation. This clone was seen once. The V gene end was trimmed by 2 bases and the J gene end by 8 bases; junction bases not matched to a gene: 12. Germline lookup yields CDR1 MNHEY and CDR2 SMNVEV (reference sequence). The CDR3 consists of 16 residues. Produced via immunoSEQ multiplex PCR; TCRdb's table is partial and in-frame only. Here the sample spans about 58,000 clones, less than 85% being singletons. This specimen was CD4+ T cells from blood, taken at the approximately 16-month timepoint. The chain joins TRBV27 to TRBJ1-2, with TRBD1 matching 9 bases. This sequence originates from a human patient who received a liver transplant. The graft donor may account for some of the T cells. The CDR3, as DNA: TGTGCCAGCAGTTTAACGTTGACAGGGGGGCTCAGAGGCTACACCTTC. Residues: CASSLTLTGGLRGYTF.